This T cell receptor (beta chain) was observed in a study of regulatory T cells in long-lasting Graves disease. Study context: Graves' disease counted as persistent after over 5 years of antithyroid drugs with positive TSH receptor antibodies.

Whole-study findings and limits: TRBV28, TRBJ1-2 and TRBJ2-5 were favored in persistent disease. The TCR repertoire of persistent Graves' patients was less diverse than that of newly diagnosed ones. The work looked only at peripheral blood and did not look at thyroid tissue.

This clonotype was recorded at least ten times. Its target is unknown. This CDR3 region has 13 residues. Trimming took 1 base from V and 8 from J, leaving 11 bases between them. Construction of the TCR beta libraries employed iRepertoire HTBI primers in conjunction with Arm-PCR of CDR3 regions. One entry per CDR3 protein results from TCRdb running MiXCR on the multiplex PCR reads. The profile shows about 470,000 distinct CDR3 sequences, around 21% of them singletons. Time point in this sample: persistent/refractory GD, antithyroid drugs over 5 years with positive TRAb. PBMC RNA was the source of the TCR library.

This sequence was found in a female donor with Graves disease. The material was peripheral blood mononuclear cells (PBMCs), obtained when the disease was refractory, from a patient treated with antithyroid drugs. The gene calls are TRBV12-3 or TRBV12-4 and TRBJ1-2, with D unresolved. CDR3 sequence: CASSLVGIQGYTF. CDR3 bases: TGTGCCAGCAGTTTAGTGGGGATACAAGGCTACACCTTC.